Each of the 15 T cell receptor beta chains below was sequenced from the same sample in a study of early T cells in non-severe SARS-CoV-2 infection. TCRdb re-called the 5' RACE reads with MiXCR, one entry per CDR3 protein. The sample holds around 55,000 distinct CDR3 sequences, about 7.1% seen once. This specimen consisted of whole blood, obtained at baseline. These receptors were collected from an adult who was a healthcare worker with PCR-confirmed SARS-CoV-2 infection or an uninfected control (not recorded which).

This clonotype was counted a few times. The chain employs TRBV20-1 and TRBJ2-7, with D possibly matching TRBD2 (5 bases). CDR1 and CDR2 (germline): DFQATT, SNEGSKA (reference sequence). Trimming took off 4 bases at V and 2 bases at J, with 12 bases between the two ends. This CDR3 comprises 13 residues. CDR3 coding DNA: TGCAGTGCTAACTACCCCGGGACCTACGAGCAGTACTTC. Amino acid sequence: CSANYPGTYEQYF.

The rearrangement joins TRBV11-2 to TRBJ2-5; 8 bases agree with TRBD2. The CDR3 length is 15 residues. The germline V gene encodes CDR1 SGHAT and CDR2 FQNNGV. V gave up 2 bases and J gave up 4 bases; unmatched junction bases: 6. The CDR3 region is CASSLLRGAPETQYF. The CDR3 nucleotides read TGTGCCAGCAGCTTATTGCGGGGGGCCCCAGAGACCCAGTACTTC.

The J gene is TRBJ1-1, the V gene TRBV7-3; D not certain. This CDR3 spans 13 amino acids. Germline CDR1 SGHTA, CDR2 FQGTGA. The V and J ends lost 5 bases and 1 base respectively, with 8 bases between them. This chain's CDR3 is CASSQDGNTEAFF. CDR3 in DNA: TGTGCCAGCAGCCAAGACGGGAACACTGAAGCTTTCTTT. Together with reference TRBV7-3 and TRBJ1-1, the CDR3 gives the full variable domain: GAGVSQTPSNKVTEKGKYVELRCDPISGHTALYWYRQSLGQGPEFLIYFQGTGAADDSGLPNDRFFAVRPEGSVSTLKIQRTERGDSAVYLCASSQDGNTEAFFGQGTRLTVV.

This clonotype was recorded a few times. This chain joins TRBV6-5 and TRBJ2-7, with TRBD2 matching over 8 bases. The length of the CDR3 is 14 residues. CDR1 is MNHEY and CDR2 is SVGAGI in the germline V gene. The ends lost 10 bases at V and 0 bases at J; junction bases unmatched: 8. CDR3: CAIQNGGDSYEQYF. CDR3 nucleotides: TGTGCCATTCAAAACGGGGGGGACTCCTACGAGCAGTACTTC.

V gene TRBV5-1 combines with J gene TRBJ2-5; 7 bases agree with TRBD1. The CDR3 covers 12 residues. V lost 7 bases and J lost 3; bases outside the gene matches: 3. The V gene's germline CDR1 is SGHRS and CDR2 YFSETQ. The CDR3 protein is CASGTAKETQYF. DNA for the CDR3: TGCGCCAGCGGGACAGCCAAAGAGACCCAGTACTTC.

This clonotype was recorded many times. This chain uses TRBV12-3 or TRBV12-4 with TRBJ2-7; maybe TRBD1 (5 bases). With 3 bases removed from V and 0 bases from J, the gap between germline ends came to 9 bases. The CDR3 contains 14 residues. CDR3 coding DNA: TGTGCCAGCAGTTTTATGGGGCACTCCTACGAGCAGTACTTC. Translation: CASSFMGHSYEQYF.

Notes on this clonotype: A much larger clonotype is one base distant, so this may be a read error. The chain joins TRBV6-6 to TRBJ1-5, with no clear D. Germline lookup yields CDR1 MNHNY and CDR2 SVGAGI (reference sequence). The CDR3 extends over 14 amino acids. The CDR3 DNA reads as TGTGCCAGCAGTTACTTGGCAGACAATGAGCCCCAGCATTTT. Amino acids: CASSYLADNEPQHF.

The chain employs TRBV29-1 and TRBJ1-4, with 9 bases fitting TRBD1. Trimming cost V 5 bases and J 6 bases; bases outside gene matches: 4. The V gene's germline CDR1 is SQVTM and CDR2 ANQGSEA. There are 13 residues in the CDR3. DNA of the CDR3: TGCAGCGTTACCGGGACAGGGCATGAAAAACTGTTTTTT. Protein sequence: CSVTGTGHEKLFF.

There are a few counts of this clonotype. The J gene is TRBJ2-7, the V gene TRBV12-3 or TRBV12-4; a weak D match, TRBD1 (6 bases). Trimming stripped 5 bases from V and 7 bases from J, with 15 bases between. The CDR3 runs to 13 residues. CDR3 nucleotides: TGTGCCAGCAGTCTAAACAGGGTTGTAGAGCAGTACTTC. This gives the protein CASSLNRVVEQYF.

This clonotype came up many times. The genes are TRBV12-3 or TRBV12-4 and TRBJ2-7; TRBD1 matches at 7 bases. The V and J ends lost 5 bases and 0 bases, in that order; junction bases with no gene match: 4. This CDR3 is 14 amino acids long. DNA of the CDR3: TGTGCCAGCAGTCGACGACAGGGCTCCTACGAGCAGTACTTC. It translates to CASSRRQGSYEQYF.

CDR3 in amino acids: CSVDKRGTDTQYF. Here the CDR3 DNA reads TGCAGTGTAGACAAGCGGGGCACAGATACGCAGTATTTT. The chain links TRBV20-1 to TRBJ2-3; the D gene is possibly TRBD2 (6 bases). The CDR3 has 13 residues. V was clipped by 7 bases and J by 1 base, with 12 bases between them. The germline V gene encodes CDR1 DFQATT and CDR2 SNEGSKA (reference sequence).

At least ten counts were recorded for this clonotype. The V gene is TRBV27, the J gene TRBJ2-7, with D possibly called TRBD1 or TRBD2 (6 bases each). The CDR3 totals 13 residues. V lost 0 bases to trimming and J lost 5 bases, with 8 bases between them. Looked up from germline, CDR1 is MNHEY and CDR2 is SMNVEV (reference sequence). In nucleotides, the CDR3 is TGTGCCAGCAGTTTATCCGGGGGCAACGAGCAGTACTTC. This gives the protein CASSLSGGNEQYF.

This clonotype has a handful of counts. The gene calls are TRBV12-3 or TRBV12-4 and TRBJ2-1, with TRBD2 identical over 10 bases. The CDR3 length is 15 residues. Trimming at V came to 6 bases and at J to 3 bases, leaving 5 bases not matched to a gene. CDR3 amino acids: CASSGLAAIYNEQFF. In DNA, the CDR3 is TGTGCCAGCAGCGGACTAGCGGCGATCTACAATGAGCAGTTCTTC.

The chain is built from TRBV6-1 and TRBJ2-7, with TRBD2 matching over 7 bases. Germline V gene sequence: CDR1 MNHNS, CDR2 SASEGT. The CDR3 runs to 16 residues. V trimming: 1 base; J trimming: 2 bases; junction bases outside the gene matches: 8. CDR3 loop: CASSEGMGGSAYEQYF. Here the CDR3 DNA reads TGTGCCAGCAGTGAAGGAATGGGAGGGAGCGCCTACGAGCAGTACTTC.

This clonotype was picked up many times. The chain links TRBV5-1 to TRBJ1-2, with D possibly being TRBD1 (5 bases). This CDR3 is 14 amino acids long. Trimming took off 0 bases at V and 4 bases at J, with 10 bases between the two ends. CDR1 is SGHRS and CDR2 is YFSETQ in the germline V gene. CDR3 sequence reads: CASSLAGMAYGYTF. The CDR3 bases are TGCGCCAGCAGCTTGGCAGGGATGGCCTATGGCTACACCTTC.